This T cell receptor (beta chain) is drawn from a study of OX40 agonist ivuxolimab in advanced cancers. Study-level background: Patients treated during dose escalation were battling hepatocellular carcinoma, melanoma, renal cell or head and neck cancer. Three patients responded partially, comprising one with hepatocellular carcinoma and two with cutaneous melanoma. Study results and caveats: Partial responders dosed at 0.1-3.0 mg/kg displayed clonal expansion ranking among the lowest. The specificity for antigen of the expanded peripheral T cells was not determined.

Produced via immunoSEQ multiplex PCR; TCRdb's table is partial and in-frame only. The repertoire has 7,900 or so clones, over 60% of them found once; the top ten carry approximately 25%. In the case of this clone: Its antigen is still unknown.

Trimming pared 1 base from V and 3 bases from J, leaving 10 bases between. The CDR3 is 14 amino acids. The germline CDR1 and CDR2 sequences are SGHRS and YFSETQ. The gene calls are TRBV5-1 and TRBJ1-1; D gene uncertain. Material: CD4+ or CD8+ T cells sorted from blood, obtained in a trial of the OX40 agonist ivuxolimab. The TCR comes from an adult with an advanced solid tumor such as melanoma, head and neck, liver or kidney cancer. In DNA, the CDR3 is TGCGCCAGCAGCTTGTGGGGATCGTACACTGAAGCTTTCTTT. Amino acid sequence: CASSLWGSYTEAFF.